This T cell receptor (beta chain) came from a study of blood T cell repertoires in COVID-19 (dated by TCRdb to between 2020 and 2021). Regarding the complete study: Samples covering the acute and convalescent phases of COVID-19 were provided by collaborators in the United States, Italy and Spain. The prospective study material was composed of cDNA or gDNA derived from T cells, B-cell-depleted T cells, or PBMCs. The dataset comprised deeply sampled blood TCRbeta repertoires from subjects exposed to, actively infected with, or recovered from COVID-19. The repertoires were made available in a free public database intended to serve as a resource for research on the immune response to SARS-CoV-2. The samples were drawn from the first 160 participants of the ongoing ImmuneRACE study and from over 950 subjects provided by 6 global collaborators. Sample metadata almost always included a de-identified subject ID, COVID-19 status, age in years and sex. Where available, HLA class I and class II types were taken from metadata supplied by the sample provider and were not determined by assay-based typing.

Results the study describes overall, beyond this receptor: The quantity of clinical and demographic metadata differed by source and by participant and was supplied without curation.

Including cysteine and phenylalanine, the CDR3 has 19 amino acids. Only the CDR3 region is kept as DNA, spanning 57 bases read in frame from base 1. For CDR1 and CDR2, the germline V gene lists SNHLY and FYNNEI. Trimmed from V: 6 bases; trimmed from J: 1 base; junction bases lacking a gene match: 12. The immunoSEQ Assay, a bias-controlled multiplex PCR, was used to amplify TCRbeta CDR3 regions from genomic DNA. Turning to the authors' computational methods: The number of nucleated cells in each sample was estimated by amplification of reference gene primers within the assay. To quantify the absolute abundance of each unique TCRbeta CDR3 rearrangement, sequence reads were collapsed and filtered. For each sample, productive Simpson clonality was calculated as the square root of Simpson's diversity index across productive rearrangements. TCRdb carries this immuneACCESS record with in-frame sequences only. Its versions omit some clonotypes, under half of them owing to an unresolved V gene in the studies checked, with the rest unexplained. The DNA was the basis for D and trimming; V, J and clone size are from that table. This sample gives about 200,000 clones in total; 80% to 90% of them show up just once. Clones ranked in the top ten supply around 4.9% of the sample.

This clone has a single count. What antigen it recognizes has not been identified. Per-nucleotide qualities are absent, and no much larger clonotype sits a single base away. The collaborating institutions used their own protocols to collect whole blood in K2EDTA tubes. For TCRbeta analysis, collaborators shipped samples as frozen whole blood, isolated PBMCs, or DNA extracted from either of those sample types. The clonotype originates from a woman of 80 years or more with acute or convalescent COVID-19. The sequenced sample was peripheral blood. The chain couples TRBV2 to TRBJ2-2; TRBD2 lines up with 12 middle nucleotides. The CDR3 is CASSQEGRGLAGNTGELFF. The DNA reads TGTGCCAGCAGCCAAGAGGGAAGGGGACTAGCGGGGAACACCGGGGAGCTGTTTTTT.